Below are 17 T cell receptor beta chains sequenced from a single sample in a study of blood T cell repertoires in COVID-19. Assay: immunoSEQ multiplex PCR; the TCRdb copy retains only in-frame clones and omits some. The table lists around 220,000 clones, around 80% of them singletons. Sequenced input: peripheral blood. Receptor source: a woman older than 75 with COVID-19, enrolled during active disease.

On this clone itself: Germline and junction disagree at one end, which may indicate a read error. The gene calls are TRBV6-1 and TRBJ1-2; 8 bases are a match to TRBD1. Germline V gives CDR1 MNHNS, CDR2 SASEGT. This CDR3 is built from 13 residues. This CDR3 is CASSDRDRSSLFF. The CDR3 DNA follows: TGTGCCAGCAGTGACCGGGACAGGTCGTCCCTTTTCTTC.

The rearrangement uses TRBV5-1 and TRBJ1-6; possibly TRBD1 for D (6 bases). The CDR3 length is 15 residues. Trimming removed 1 base at V and 8 bases at J, with 13 bases between. Looked up from germline, CDR1 is SGHRS and CDR2 is YFSETQ. The CDR3 protein is CASSLTHKGDSPLHF. The CDR3 bases are TGCGCCAGCAGCTTGACCCACAAGGGGGATTCACCCCTCCACTTT.

This clone was detected only once. The chain carries TRBV29-1 and TRBJ2-3, with 8 bases identical to TRBD2. This CDR3 comprises 13 residues. V shed 6 bases and J 2 bases; nucleotides not matched to a gene: 4. Germline V lookup: CDR1 SQVTM, CDR2 ANQGSEA. CDR3 sequence reads: CSVVAGSTDTQYF. The CDR3 DNA reads TGCAGCGTGGTAGCGGGATCCACAGATACGCAGTATTTT.

The rearrangement links TRBV4-1 to TRBJ1-5, with D maybe TRBD1 (5 bases). V shed 1 base and J shed 7 bases, with 14 bases lying between them. This CDR3 contains 15 residues. The V gene's germline CDR1 is MGHRA and CDR2 YSYEKL. The CDR3 sequence: CASSQVGTPAQPQHF. As DNA, the CDR3 is TGCGCCAGCAGCCAAGTTGGGACTCCAGCCCAGCCCCAGCATTTT.

This chain joins TRBV25-1 and TRBJ2-1; 8 nucleotides align to TRBD2. The V segment lost 2 bases and the J segment 9 bases; nucleotides outside the gene matches: 9. This CDR3 comprises 15 residues. CDR1 is MGHDK and CDR2 is SYGVNS in the germline V gene. The CDR3 is CASSEVTGGPGEQFF. In nucleotides, the CDR3 is TGTGCCAGCAGTGAAGTAACGGGAGGGCCGGGTGAGCAGTTCTTC.

The chain has TRBV3-1 (or the pseudogene TRBV3-2) and TRBJ2-2; 8 bases are shared with TRBD2. The CDR3 is 16 residues long. The V segment lost 8 bases and the J segment 2 bases; nucleotides outside the gene matches: 10. Germline V gives CDR1 LGHDT, CDR2 YNNKEL (reference sequence). CDR3: CASRFRGGGNTGELFF. Written as DNA, the CDR3 is TGTGCCAGCCGGTTCCGGGGGGGAGGAAACACCGGGGAGCTGTTTTTT.

The rearrangement links TRBV20-1 to TRBJ1-6; no definite D call. The V end lost 3 bases, the J end lost 5 bases, and 11 bases lay between the germline ends. CDR1 is DFQATT, CDR2 SNEGSKA, per germline (reference sequence). The CDR3 is 14 amino acids. CDR3: CSASFVPHNSPLHF. DNA of the CDR3: TGCAGTGCTAGTTTCGTTCCTCATAATTCACCCCTCCACTTT.

V gene TRBV5-4 combines with J gene TRBJ1-2; D is possibly TRBD1 (5 bases). The germline CDR1 and CDR2 sequences are SGHNT and YYREEE (reference sequence). This CDR3 comprises 15 residues. Trimming took off 3 bases at V and 4 bases at J, with 16 bases between the two ends. CDR3 bases: TGTGCCAGCAGCTCCCCTGTGACAGATGCCTATGGCTACACCTTC. Translated: CASSSPVTDAYGYTF.

J is TRBJ2-3 and V is TRBV12-3 or TRBV12-4; D might be TRBD2 (6 bases). V was shortened by 3 bases and J by 6 bases, with 7 bases between the two germline ends. The length of the CDR3 is 12 residues. CDR3 residues: CASSFGGDTQYF. The CDR3, as DNA: TGTGCCAGCAGTTTCGGAGGGGATACGCAGTATTTT.

CDR3 nucleotide sequence: TGTGCCAGCAGTCCACCGCCGGGGAGGAGTTCACCCCTCCACTTT. Translating it yields CASSPPPGRSSPLHF. The chain links TRBV6-5 to TRBJ1-6, with D unresolved. Trimming took off 5 bases at V and 9 bases at J, with 17 bases between the two ends. Germline lookup yields CDR1 MNHEY and CDR2 SVGAGI. This CDR3 has 15 amino acids.

The chain combines TRBV5-1 with TRBJ1-4; 7 bases agree with TRBD1. V gave up 4 bases and J gave up 5 bases; unmatched junction bases: 5. CDR3 length equals 14 residues. CDR1 is SGHRS, CDR2 YFSETQ, per germline. In DNA, the CDR3 is TGCGCCAGCAGCCGGGACAGCACAAATGAAAAACTGTTTTTT. It encodes CASSRDSTNEKLFF. The full variable domain, with the rest looked up from reference TRBV5-1 and TRBJ1-4, is KAGVTQTPRYLIKTRGQQVTLSCSPISGHRSVSWYQQTPGQGLQFLFEYFSETQRNKGNFPGRFSGRQFSNSRSEMNVSTLELGDSALYLCASSRDSTNEKLFFGSGTQLSVL.

The chain joins TRBV7-6 to TRBJ2-3; no reliable D call. V lost 2 bases to trimming and J lost 3 bases, with 9 bases between them. The germline V gene has CDR1 SGHVS and CDR2 FNYEAQ. The CDR3 totals 14 residues. CDR3 bases: TGTGCCAGCAGCTTAAGTAGCACGACAGATACGCAGTATTTT. Its protein product is CASSLSSTTDTQYF.

The gene calls are TRBV9 and TRBJ2-2; D is unclear. With 2 bases removed from V and 4 bases from J, the gap between germline ends came to 12 bases. Germline CDR1 is SGDLS and CDR2 is YYNGEE. CDR3 length: 15 residues. The CDR3 nucleotides read TGTGCCAGCAGCGTCGGATGGCGAGGCACCGGGGAGCTGTTTTTT. This encodes CASSVGWRGTGELFF.

The J gene is TRBJ1-5, the V gene TRBV4-1, with D perhaps matching TRBD1 (5 bases). The germline V gene has CDR1 MGHRA and CDR2 YSYEKL. The CDR3 runs to 15 residues. The V end was cut by 1 base, the J end by 10 bases, with 17 bases between. The CDR3: CASSQANMGPLPQHF. CDR3 coding DNA: TGCGCCAGCAGCCAAGCCAATATGGGGCCATTACCCCAGCATTTT.

This clone was recorded at least ten times. The chain couples TRBV2 to TRBJ2-5, with D unresolved. The CDR3 spans 11 residues. V was trimmed by 8 bases and J by 5 bases, leaving 9 bases between them. From germline, CDR1 is SNHLY and CDR2 FYNNEI. The CDR3 region has the DNA TGTGCCAGCGGCCTAGTCGAGACCCAGTACTTC. Amino acids: CASGLVETQYF.

This sequence joins TRBV5-1 and TRBJ1-2; TRBD1 agrees at 9 bases. Germline V gene data show CDR1 as SGHRS and CDR2 as YFSETQ. This CDR3 has 17 residues. J gave up 6 bases and V 1 base, and 13 bases lay outside the gene matches. CDR3 residues: CASSLTHRRDRADGYTF. The CDR3 bases are TGCGCCAGCAGCTTGACGCACCGCCGGGACAGGGCGGATGGCTACACCTTC.

The V call is TRBV18, the J call TRBJ2-4; D is possibly TRBD1 (5 bases). The V gene's germline CDR1 is KGHSH and CDR2 LQKENI. The CDR3 extends over 15 amino acids. V was shortened by 1 base and J by 1 base, with 8 bases between the two germline ends. The CDR3 reads CASSPQGFAKNIQYF. The DNA of the CDR3 is TGTGCCAGCTCACCACAGGGGTTCGCCAAAAACATTCAGTACTTC.